This T cell receptor beta chain was found in a study of graft-versus-host responses after intestinal transplantation. Method: immunoSEQ multiplex PCR; TCRdb's copy keeps in-frame clones and lacks some. The data contain approximately 12,000 clones, 85% to 95% of them singletons. The germline gives CDR1 GTSNPN, CDR2 SVGIG (reference sequence). The V and J ends lost 5 bases and 4 bases, in that order; junction bases with no gene match: 2. There are 14 residues in the CDR3. The sequencing used PBMCs, collected 109 days after intestinal transplant. The J gene is TRBJ2-1, the V gene TRBV30, with 13 bases identical to TRBD2. The sequence derives from a human patient who received an intestinal transplant, so some T cells may come from the graft donor. DNA of the CDR3: TGTGCCTGGGGACTAGCGGGAGTGTACAATGAGCAGTTCTTC. This gives the protein CAWGLAGVYNEQFF.